A single sample gave rise to the 16 T cell receptor beta chains below, sequenced in a study of cytomegalovirus exposure and HLA in healthy donors (dated by TCRdb to 2015 to 2018). Library method: the immunoSEQ multiplex PCR assay. For the multiplex PCR, a mixture combining 60 forward primers for TCR Vbeta segments and 13 reverse primers for TCR Jbeta segments was used. TCRdb mirrors the immuneACCESS table, restricted to in-frame sequences. Some clones are absent from its copies; in checked studies, under half trace to an unresolved V gene, and the reason for the others is unknown. This sample is represented by approximately 100,000 clones; roughly 71% of them were singletons. The top ten hold roughly 5% of the sample. The sequenced sample was PBMCs. Every receptor here comes from a woman aged 40 to 50 in good health and CMV-seronegative.

The CDR3 region is CASSQTSGRDTGELFF. DNA for the CDR3: TGTGCCAGCTCACAGACCTCCGGGAGAGACACCGGGGAGCTGTTTTTT. The J gene is TRBJ2-2, the V gene TRBV18; the D gene is possibly TRBD2 (6 bases). The germline gives CDR1 KGHSH, CDR2 LQKENI. There are 16 residues in the CDR3. Trimming took 4 bases from V and 3 from J, leaving 15 bases between them.

J is TRBJ1-5 and V is TRBV21-1. TRBV21-1 corresponds to a pseudogene. The CDR3 runs to 18 residues. The CDR3 region has the DNA TGTGCCAGCAGCAAAACTCCCCCGGGTCCTCATAGCAATCAGCCCCAGCATTTT. Its protein is CASSKTPPGPHSNQPQHF.

This clone was detected only once. V gene TRBV4-2 combines with J gene TRBJ2-3; 15 nucleotides align to TRBD2. V shed 1 base and J 5 bases; nucleotides not matched to a gene: 4. The length of the CDR3 is 17 residues. Germline V lookup: CDR1 LGHNA, CDR2 YNFKEQ. CDR3 sequence: CASSQGTSGGAQDTQYF. As DNA, the CDR3 is TGTGCCAGCAGCCAAGGGACTAGCGGGGGGGCCCAAGATACGCAGTATTTT.

The J gene is TRBJ1-1, the V gene TRBV5-1; D is ambiguous. Per germline, CDR1 SGHRS and CDR2 YFSETQ. The CDR3 totals 14 residues. Trimming stripped 0 bases from V and 1 base from J, with 7 bases between. CDR3 amino acids: CASSLEQQNTEAFF. In DNA, the CDR3 is TGCGCCAGCAGCTTGGAACAGCAGAACACTGAAGCTTTCTTT.

The chain carries TRBV19 and TRBJ1-1; 8 nucleotides agree with TRBD1. CDR1 is LNHDA, CDR2 SQIVND, per germline (reference sequence). Trimming took 7 bases from V and 3 from J; bases not matched to a gene: 13. The CDR3 totals 16 residues. This CDR3 reads CASNPMVDREYTEAFF. The CDR3 coding sequence is TGTGCCAGTAACCCCATGGTGGACAGGGAGTACACTGAAGCTTTCTTT.

The rearrangement links TRBV30 to TRBJ1-2, with a possible D match to TRBD1 (6 bases). V lost 1 base and J 4 bases, leaving 16 bases between the germline ends. The length of the CDR3 is 15 residues. Germline CDR1 reads GTSNPN; CDR2 reads SVGIG (reference sequence). The CDR3 spells CAWSASNREIYGYTF. CDR3 bases: TGTGCCTGGAGTGCCTCCAACAGGGAAATCTATGGCTACACCTTC.

The chain employs TRBV29-1 and TRBJ2-1; 8 nucleotides line up with TRBD1. This CDR3 spans 14 amino acids. V was pared by 1 base and J by 4 bases, with 3 bases of the junction left unmatched. Per the germline V gene, CDR1 is SQVTM and CDR2 is ANQGSEA. CDR3 coding DNA: TGCAGCGTTGAAGGAACAGGGGGATACAATGAGCAGTTCTTC. It yields the protein CSVEGTGGYNEQFF.

V usage is TRBV19 and J usage is TRBJ1-1; 8 positions agree with TRBD1. Trimming took 6 bases from V and 3 from J; bases not matched to a gene: 3. Germline CDR1 and CDR2: LNHDA and SQIVND (reference sequence). CDR3 length: 13 residues. CDR3 sequence reads: CASRKQGDTEAFF. The CDR3 nucleotides read TGTGCCAGTAGGAAACAGGGGGACACTGAAGCTTTCTTT.

This clone has just a few counts. This chain connects TRBV6-4 to TRBJ1-2; TRBD1 matches at 7 bases. Trimming at V came to 7 bases and at J to 3 bases, leaving 5 bases not matched to a gene. This CDR3 comprises 13 residues. CDR1 MRHNA and CDR2 SNTAGT come from the germline V gene. Written as DNA, the CDR3 is TGTGCCAGCAACCGGACAGGAGACTATGGCTACACCTTC. As protein: CASNRTGDYGYTF.

This clone appeared once. The rearrangement joins TRBV6-1 to TRBJ1-1; D not certain. The V gene lost 6 bases and the J gene lost 1 base, with 9 bases spanning the gap. This CDR3 comprises 13 residues. Germline CDR1 MNHNS, CDR2 SASEGT. The chain's CDR3 is CASRKTENTEAFF. As DNA, the CDR3 is TGTGCCAGCAGGAAAACAGAGAACACTGAAGCTTTCTTT.

The chain's CDR3 is CASRPLRGLKGSSNQPQHF. In DNA form, the CDR3 reads TGTGCCAGCAGGCCGCTAAGGGGGTTGAAGGGTAGTAGCAATCAGCCCCAGCATTTT. V and J are TRBV2 and TRBJ1-5; perhaps TRBD1 as D (6 bases). Germline V gives CDR1 SNHLY, CDR2 FYNNEI. V was shortened by 6 bases and J by 0 bases, with 24 bases between the two germline ends. The CDR3 has 19 residues.

In its sample, this clone was seen once. The genes are TRBV27 and TRBJ1-2, with D possibly being TRBD1 (5 bases). The ends were cut back, 3 bases at V and 2 bases at J, with 7 bases in the middle. Germline V lookup: CDR1 MNHEY, CDR2 SMNVEV (reference sequence). This CDR3 is built from 13 residues. In DNA form, the CDR3 reads TGTGCCAGCAGTTTGGGACTGAACTATGGCTACACCTTC. Residues: CASSLGLNYGYTF.

The genes are TRBV5-1 and TRBJ1-1, with 7 bases fitting TRBD1. V was pared by 0 bases and J by 0 bases, with 2 bases of the junction left unmatched. Germline-derived CDR1 and CDR2 are SGHRS and YFSETQ. The CDR3 runs to 15 residues. CDR3 in amino acids: CASSLDRGVNTEAFF. CDR3 nucleotide sequence: TGCGCCAGCAGCTTGGACAGGGGTGTGAACACTGAAGCTTTCTTT.

The V call is TRBV4-1, the J call TRBJ1-1, with D possibly being TRBD1 (6 bases). CDR1 and CDR2 from the germline V gene are MGHRA and YSYEKL. Trimming took 0 bases from V and 0 from J, leaving 11 bases between them. The CDR3 runs to 16 residues. The CDR3 loop reads CASSQDAGAVNTEAFF. As DNA, the CDR3 is TGCGCCAGCAGCCAAGACGCAGGGGCCGTGAACACTGAAGCTTTCTTT.

This clone showed up just once. The V and J genes are TRBV7-2 and TRBJ1-6; 7 bases map to TRBD1. The germline V gene has CDR1 SGHTA and CDR2 FQGNSA. This CDR3 has 16 amino acids. The V and J ends lost 1 base and 6 bases, in that order; junction bases with no gene match: 6. Here the CDR3 DNA reads TGTGCCAGCAGCTTAGGAGTAGGGACAGCTAATTCACCCCTCCACTTT. Protein product: CASSLGVGTANSPLHF.

As concerns this clone: In this CDR3 the conserved last residue, phenylalanine or tryptophan, is missing, so a read error is likely. V is TRBV30 and J is TRBJ1-5; D uncertain. There are 13 residues in the CDR3. Germline loops: CDR1 GTSNPN, CDR2 SVGIG (reference sequence). Trimming took off 1 base at V and 0 bases at J, with 4 bases between the two ends. The DNA for the CDR3 is TGTGCCTGGAGTGACTTTAGCAATCAGCCCCAGCATGTT. This encodes CAWSDFSNQPQHV.